This T cell receptor beta chain stems from a study of cytomegalovirus exposure and HLA in healthy donors. Overall study results and limits: Diagnosis of cytomegalovirus status made by the classifier reportedly showed high specificity and sensitivity.

The germline gives CDR1 SGHTA, CDR2 FQGNSA. The CDR3 loop spans 14 amino acids. The J segment lost 6 bases and the V segment lost 5 bases, leaving 6 bases of the junction unmatched. This clone was detected a few times. Its specificity is not known. This sample also contains other DNA sequences that code for the same CDR3. Only in-frame clones appear in the TCRdb table, and some are missing; sequencing was by immunoSEQ multiplex PCR. This table has around 150,000 clones, around nine tenths appearing once. The chain joins TRBV7-2 to TRBJ2-7; 11 nucleotides match TRBD2. The TCR was taken from a woman aged 18-35 years in good health and CMV-seropositive. Specimen: PBMCs. The CDR3, as DNA: TGTGCCAGCAGCCCGGGACTAGCGGTAGGCGAGCAGTACTTC. This encodes CASSPGLAVGEQYF. Full variable domain (rest looked up from reference TRBV7-2 and TRBJ2-7): GAGVSQSPSNKVTEKGKDVELRCDPISGHTALYWYRQSLGQGLEFLIYFQGNSAPDKSGLPSDRFSAERTGGSVSTLTIQRTQQEDSAVYLCASSPGLAVGEQYFGPGTRLTVT.